This TCR beta chain was retrieved from a study of neoadjuvant anti-PD-1 for oral cavity cancer. Study results and limitations: Each response group had just a few patients in TCR analyses.

The CDR3 has 13 amino acids. Trimming stripped 4 bases from V and 0 bases from J, with 7 bases between. Germline V gene lookup returns CDR1 SQVTM and CDR2 ANQGSEA. Here immunoSEQ multiplex PCR was the method, and the copy in TCRdb shows in-frame clones only, minus some. Of tens of thousands of clones in the sample, around 80% are singletons; the top ten hold around 2.6%. Of note for this clone: Its antigen remains unknown.

The starting material was PBMCs, obtained before nivolumab (anti-PD-1) treatment. The rearrangement joins TRBV29-1 to TRBJ1-5; D is uncertain. This TCR was sampled from a person between 40 and 80 years old with oral cavity squamous cell carcinoma. CDR3 coding DNA: TGCAGCGTTGGGGAGAATAGCAATCAGCCCCAGCATTTT. Translated, it gives CSVGENSNQPQHF.